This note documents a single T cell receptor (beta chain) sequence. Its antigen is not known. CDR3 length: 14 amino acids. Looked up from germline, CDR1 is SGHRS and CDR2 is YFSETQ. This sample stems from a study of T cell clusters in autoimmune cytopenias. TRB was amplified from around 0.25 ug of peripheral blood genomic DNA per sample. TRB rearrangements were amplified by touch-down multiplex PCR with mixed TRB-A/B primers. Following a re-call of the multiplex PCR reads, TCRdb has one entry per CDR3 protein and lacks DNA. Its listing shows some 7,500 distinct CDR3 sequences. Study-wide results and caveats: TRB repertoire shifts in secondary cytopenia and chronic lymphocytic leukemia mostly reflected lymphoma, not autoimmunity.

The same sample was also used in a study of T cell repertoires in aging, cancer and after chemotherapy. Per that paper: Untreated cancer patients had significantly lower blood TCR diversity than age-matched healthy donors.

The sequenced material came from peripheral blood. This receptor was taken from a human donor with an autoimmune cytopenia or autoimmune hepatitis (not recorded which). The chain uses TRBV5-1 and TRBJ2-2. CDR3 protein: CASSLRTGTGELFF. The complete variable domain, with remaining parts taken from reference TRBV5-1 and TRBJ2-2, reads KAGVTQTPRYLIKTRGQQVTLSCSPISGHRSVSWYQQTPGQGLQFLFEYFSETQRNKGNFPGRFSGRQFSNSRSEMNVSTLELGDSALYLCASSLRTGTGELFFGEGSRLTVL.